This T cell receptor beta chain appears in the sequencing data of a study of T cell repertoires in cytomegalovirus infection. Using its own MiXCR run on the reads, TCRdb lists one record per CDR3 protein. The sample includes about 440,000 distinct CDR3 sequences, approximately 33% seen only once; the top ten take 12% to 15%. The specimen sequenced was PBMCs. The TCR originated in a human donor in good health (CMV status not recorded). Some clones in this sample may be carry-over from other donors' samples.

DNA of the CDR3: TGTGCCAGCAGTCCGATGGCCTTAGCGGGGATCGAGACCCAGTACTTC. It encodes CASSPMALAGIETQYF. The chain joins TRBV6-5 to TRBJ2-5; 8 bases fit TRBD2. Germline trimming cut 5 bases from V and 5 bases from J; bases unmatched to any gene: 13. Germline V gene data show CDR1 as MNHEY and CDR2 as SVGAGI. The CDR3 runs to 16 residues.